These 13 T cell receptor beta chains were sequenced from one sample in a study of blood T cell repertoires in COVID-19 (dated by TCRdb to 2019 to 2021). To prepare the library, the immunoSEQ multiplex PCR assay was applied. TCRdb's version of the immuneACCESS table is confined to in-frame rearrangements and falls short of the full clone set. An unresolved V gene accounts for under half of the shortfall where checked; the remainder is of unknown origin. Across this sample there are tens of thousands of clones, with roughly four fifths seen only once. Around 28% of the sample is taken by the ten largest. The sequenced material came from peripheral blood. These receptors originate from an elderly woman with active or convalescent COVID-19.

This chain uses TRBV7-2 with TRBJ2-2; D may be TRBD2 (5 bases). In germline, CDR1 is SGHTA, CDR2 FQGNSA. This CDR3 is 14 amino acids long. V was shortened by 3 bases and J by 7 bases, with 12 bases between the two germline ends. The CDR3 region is CASSFSGGVGELFF. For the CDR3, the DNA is TGTGCCAGCAGCTTTTCAGGAGGCGTCGGGGAGCTGTTTTTT.

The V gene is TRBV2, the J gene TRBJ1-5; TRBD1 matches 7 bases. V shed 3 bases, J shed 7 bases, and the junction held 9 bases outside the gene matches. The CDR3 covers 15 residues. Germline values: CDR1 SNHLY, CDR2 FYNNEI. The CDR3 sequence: CASSDEGGSGQPQHF. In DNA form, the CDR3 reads TGTGCCAGCAGTGATGAAGGGGGCTCAGGGCAGCCCCAGCATTTT.

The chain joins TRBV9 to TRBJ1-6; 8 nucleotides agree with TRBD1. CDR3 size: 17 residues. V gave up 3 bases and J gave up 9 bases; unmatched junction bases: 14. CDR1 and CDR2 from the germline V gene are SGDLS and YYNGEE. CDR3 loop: CASSGMPGTGLGSPLHF. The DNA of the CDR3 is TGTGCCAGCAGCGGAATGCCCGGGACAGGTTTAGGTTCACCCCTCCACTTT.

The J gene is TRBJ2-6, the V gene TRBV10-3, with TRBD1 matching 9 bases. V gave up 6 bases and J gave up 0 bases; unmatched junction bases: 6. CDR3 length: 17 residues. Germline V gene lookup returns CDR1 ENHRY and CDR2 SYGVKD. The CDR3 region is CAISWTGDPSGANVLTF. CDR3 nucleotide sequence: TGTGCCATCAGCTGGACAGGGGACCCCTCTGGGGCCAACGTCCTGACTTTC.

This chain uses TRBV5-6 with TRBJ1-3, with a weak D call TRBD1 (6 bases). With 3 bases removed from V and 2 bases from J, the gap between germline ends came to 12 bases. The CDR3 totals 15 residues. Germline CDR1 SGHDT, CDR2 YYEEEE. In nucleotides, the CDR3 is TGTGCCAGCAGCTATCGGGGGGCGGCTGGAAACACCATATATTTT. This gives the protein CASSYRGAAGNTIYF.

CDR3 bases: TGTGCCAGCAGTGAACGGCAGGGGATCGAGACCCAGTACTTC. This gives the protein CASSERQGIETQYF. J is TRBJ2-5 and V is TRBV6-1; weak D call: TRBD1 (6 bases). V was shortened by 2 bases and J by 5 bases, with 12 bases between the two germline ends. Germline assignment: CDR1 MNHNS and CDR2 SASEGT. This CDR3 is 14 amino acids long.

The CDR3 nucleotides are TGTGCCAGCAGCCCCGTAGCGGGGGCTACCGGGGAGCTGTTTTTT. Protein product: CASSPVAGATGELFF. The gene calls are TRBV7-8 and TRBJ2-2, with 9 bases fitting TRBD2. Germline CDR1 is SGHVS and CDR2 is FQNEAQ. CDR3 length: 15 residues. The junction had 6 bases not matched to a gene; V was cut back by 5 bases and J by 5 bases.

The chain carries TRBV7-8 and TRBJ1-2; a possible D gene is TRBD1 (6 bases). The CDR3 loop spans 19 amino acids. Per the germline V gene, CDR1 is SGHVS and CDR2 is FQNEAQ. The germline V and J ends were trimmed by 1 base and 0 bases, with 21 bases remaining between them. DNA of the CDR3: TGTGCCAGCAGCTTAGGTGTGAGGGGATCCGGGACAACTAACTATGGCTACACCTTC. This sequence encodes CASSLGVRGSGTTNYGYTF. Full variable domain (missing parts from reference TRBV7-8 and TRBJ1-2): GAGVSQSPRYKVAKRGQDVALRCDPISGHVSLFWYQQALGQGPEFLTYFQNEAQLDKSGLPSDRFFAERPEGSVSTLKIQRTQQEDSAVYLCASSLGVRGSGTTNYGYTFGSGTRLTVV.

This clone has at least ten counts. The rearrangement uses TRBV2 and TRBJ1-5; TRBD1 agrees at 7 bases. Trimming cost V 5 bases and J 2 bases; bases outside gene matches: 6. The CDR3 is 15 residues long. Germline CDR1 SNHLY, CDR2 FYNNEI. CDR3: CASSPDRAGNQPQHF. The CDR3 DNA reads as TGTGCCAGCAGTCCTGACAGGGCGGGCAATCAGCCCCAGCATTTT.

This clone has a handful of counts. The CDR3 spells CASSFAPGDQPQHF. The CDR3 DNA follows: TGTGCCAGCAGCTTCGCGCCGGGGGATCAGCCCCAGCATTTT. The chain joins TRBV3-1 (or the pseudogene TRBV3-2) to TRBJ1-5; possible D gene TRBD1, 5 bases. V shed 5 bases and J shed 5 bases, with 13 bases lying between them. The germline V gene encodes CDR1 LGHDT and CDR2 YNNKEL (reference sequence). This CDR3 is 14 amino acids long.

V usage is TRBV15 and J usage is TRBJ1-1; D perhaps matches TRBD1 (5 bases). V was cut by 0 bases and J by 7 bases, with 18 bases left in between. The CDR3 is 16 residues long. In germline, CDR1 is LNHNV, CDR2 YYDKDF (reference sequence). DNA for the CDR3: TGTGCCACCAGCAGAGATTTTGGGGCAGGGCGGGGTGAAGCTTTCTTT. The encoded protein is CATSRDFGAGRGEAFF. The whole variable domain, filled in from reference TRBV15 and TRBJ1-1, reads DAMVIQNPRYQVTQFGKPVTLSCSQTLNHNVMYWYQQKSSQAPKLLFHYYDKDFNNEADTPDNFQSRRPNTSFCFLDIRSPGLGDTAMYLCATSRDFGAGRGEAFFGQGTRLTVV.

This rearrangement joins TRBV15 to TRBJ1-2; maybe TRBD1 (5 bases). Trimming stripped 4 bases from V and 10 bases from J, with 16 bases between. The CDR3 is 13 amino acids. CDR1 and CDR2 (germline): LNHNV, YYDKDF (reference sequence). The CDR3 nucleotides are TGTGCCACCAGCATAAGCCGGACATTTGCCTACACCTTC. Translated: CATSISRTFAYTF.

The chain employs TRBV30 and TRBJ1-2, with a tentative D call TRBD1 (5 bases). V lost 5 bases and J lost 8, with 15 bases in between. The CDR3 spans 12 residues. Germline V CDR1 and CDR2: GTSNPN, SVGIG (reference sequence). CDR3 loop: CAWAGTGGGYTF. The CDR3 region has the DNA TGTGCCTGGGCAGGGACGGGAGGCGGCTACACCTTC.